The 22 T cell receptor beta chains below all came from one sample that was sequenced in a study of identical twins. TCRdb reprocessed the 5' RACE reads with MiXCR, giving one entry per CDR3 protein. The sample shows about 520,000 distinct CDR3 sequences, 20% to 25% of them seen only once. These same records also appear under a second study, on T cells expressing NK-cell markers.

The sequencing sample was made of CD4+ T cells sorted from blood. Receptors were obtained from a young woman in good health.

This clonotype was recorded at least ten times. This rearrangement joins TRBV5-1 to TRBJ2-1; the match to TRBD2 covers 11 bases. With 4 bases clipped from V and 3 bases from J, the junction kept 3 bases outside the gene matches. This CDR3 has 15 residues. Germline values: CDR1 SGHRS, CDR2 YFSETQ. In DNA, the CDR3 is TGCGCCAGCAGCGCCGGGACTAGCGGCTACAATGAGCAGTTCTTC. This gives the protein CASSAGTSGYNEQFF.

The table lists this clonotype with a count of one. The chain joins TRBV20-1 to TRBJ2-1; a weak D match, TRBD2 (6 bases). This CDR3 is 12 amino acids long. Trimming removed 5 bases from V and 6 bases from J, with 11 bases in between. Germline V gene sequence: CDR1 DFQATT, CDR2 SNEGSKA (reference sequence). CDR3 in amino acids: CSAPGLSNEQFF. CDR3 nucleotides: TGCAGTGCTCCGGGACTTTCCAATGAGCAGTTCTTC.

The J gene is TRBJ2-1, the V gene TRBV7-9; D could derive from TRBD1 or TRBD2 (5 bases each). This CDR3 spans 16 amino acids. Trimming left V 5 bases short and J 8 bases short, with 22 bases between. Germline CDR1 SEHNR, CDR2 FQNEAQ (reference sequence). The CDR3, as DNA: TGTGCCAGCAGCCCCGGGGCGGGCGCCGAGGGCGATGAGCAGTTCTTC. Its translation: CASSPGAGAEGDEQFF.

The chain employs TRBV5-5 and TRBJ2-7; D is possibly TRBD1 (6 bases). CDR1 is SGHKS and CDR2 is YYEKEE in the germline V gene (reference sequence). There are 14 residues in the CDR3. V was trimmed by 6 bases and J by 4 bases, leaving 17 bases between them. CDR3 nucleotides: TGTGCCAGCACTTCCCGCCAGGGGAAGTACGAGCAGTACTTC. The encoded protein is CASTSRQGKYEQYF.

The chain combines TRBV7-6 with TRBJ2-7; D is perhaps TRBD2 (6 bases). V lost 1 base and J lost 2, with 9 bases in between. The CDR3 covers 14 residues. The germline V gene encodes CDR1 SGHVS and CDR2 FNYEAQ. CDR3 sequence (DNA): TGTGCCAGCAGCTTAGTAGCGGCTACCTACGAGCAGTACTTC. Translating it yields CASSLVAATYEQYF.

This clonotype came up a few times. This chain joins TRBV12-3 or TRBV12-4 and TRBJ2-1, with 7 bases that match TRBD2. This CDR3 comprises 15 residues. Unmatched junction bases numbered 7, after V lost 7 bases and J lost 1 base. CDR3 nucleotides: TGTGCCAGCATGCCTAGCGGTTCTTCCTACAATGAGCAGTTCTTC. This gives the protein CASMPSGSSYNEQFF.

This clonotype was counted only a few times. The chain employs TRBV9 and TRBJ2-1, with TRBD1 matching 9 bases. The CDR3 spans 15 residues. V shed 0 bases and J 8 bases; nucleotides not matched to a gene: 6. The germline CDR1 and CDR2 sequences are SGDLS and YYNGEE. The CDR3 DNA reads as TGTGCCAGCAGCGTAGAGCCGGGACAGGGCGATGAGCAGTTCTTC. Translated: CASSVEPGQGDEQFF.

This clonotype came up many times. J is TRBJ1-4 and V is TRBV5-6; D is ambiguous. The V end lost 0 bases, the J end lost 10 bases, and 7 bases lay between the germline ends. The CDR3 spans 12 residues. In germline, CDR1 is SGHDT, CDR2 YYEEEE. CDR3 sequence reads: CASSLDSRKLFF. As DNA, the CDR3 is TGTGCCAGCAGCTTGGACAGCCGAAAACTGTTTTTT.

This clonotype was detected ten times or more. The chain combines TRBV12-3 or TRBV12-4 with TRBJ1-2; 9 nucleotides align to TRBD1. J was trimmed by 4 bases and V by 10 bases; bases with no gene match: 10. This CDR3 comprises 14 residues. The CDR3: CAIVPDRGPYGYTF. The CDR3 nucleotides are TGTGCCATCGTACCGGACAGGGGTCCCTATGGCTACACCTTC.

This clonotype came up a few times. V usage is TRBV20-1 and J usage is TRBJ2-1; 10 bases are shared with TRBD2. With 4 bases clipped from V and 1 base from J, the junction kept 7 bases outside the gene matches. This CDR3 spans 16 amino acids. Germline-derived CDR1 and CDR2 are DFQATT and SNEGSKA (reference sequence). CDR3 DNA sequence: TGCAGTGCTACCCCGGGACTAGCGATTTCCTACAATGAGCAGTTCTTC. Translated: CSATPGLAISYNEQFF.

V gene TRBV6-5 combines with J gene TRBJ2-1, with TRBD2 identical over 7 bases. The CDR3 covers 16 residues. Looked up from germline, CDR1 is MNHEY and CDR2 is SVGAGI. Trimming at V came to 2 bases and at J to 5 bases, leaving 9 bases not matched to a gene. CDR3 sequence (DNA): TGTGCCAGCAGTTACCTGGGACTAAGGGGCCACAATGAGCAGTTCTTC. It specifies CASSYLGLRGHNEQFF.

For this clonotype: A junction end diverges from the germline sequence, so it may reflect a read error. J is TRBJ1-2 and V is TRBV5-1, with TRBD1 identical over 10 bases. The germline gives CDR1 SGHRS, CDR2 YFSETQ. The CDR3 runs to 16 residues. This CDR3 reads CASSWTGGNPNYGYTF. The CDR3 nucleotides are TGCGCCAGCAGCTGGACAGGGGGAAACCCTAATTATGGCTACACCTTC.

This clonotype was counted between two and nine times. The V call is TRBV20-1, the J call TRBJ2-3; TRBD1 is a possible D gene (6 bases). Germline V gives CDR1 DFQATT, CDR2 SNEGSKA (reference sequence). Trimming removed 6 bases from V and 4 bases from J, with 11 bases in between. The CDR3 extends over 12 amino acids. This chain's CDR3 is CSAMTGSDTQYF. The CDR3 DNA follows: TGCAGTGCAATGACAGGATCAGATACGCAGTATTTT.

The chain carries TRBV20-1 and TRBJ2-1, with no clear D. CDR3 length equals 15 residues. V lost 6 bases, J lost 8 bases, and 23 bases lay in between. CDR1 DFQATT and CDR2 SNEGSKA come from the germline V gene (reference sequence). The CDR3 loop reads CSAKGRGDLRHEQFF. DNA for the CDR3: TGCAGTGCGAAAGGCCGCGGAGATCTTAGACATGAGCAGTTCTTC.

This clonotype was observed a handful of times. One end of the junction fails to match germline, which may point to a read error. The rearrangement links TRBV24-1 to TRBJ2-1, with D possibly matching TRBD1 (6 bases). This CDR3 has 14 residues. The germline V gene has CDR1 KGHDR and CDR2 SFDVKD. CDR3 coding DNA: TGTGCCACCAGTGATAAAGGACTCAGGGGCGAGCTGTTCTTC. Translation: CATSDKGLRGELFF.

This clonotype was counted a few times. The chain uses TRBV20-1 and TRBJ2-5; 14 bases align to TRBD2. CDR1 and CDR2 (germline): DFQATT, SNEGSKA (reference sequence). The CDR3 totals 17 residues. Trimming at V came to 0 bases and at J to 1 base, leaving 4 bases not matched to a gene. CDR3 nucleotide sequence: TGCAGTGCTAGAGACTACGGACTAGCGGGGGGCCAAGAGACCCAGTACTTC. It is translated as CSARDYGLAGGQETQYF.

This clonotype was detected ten times or more. This chain joins TRBV7-2 and TRBJ2-7; 9 bases agree with TRBD2. V dropped 2 bases and J dropped 2; count of bases not matched to a gene: 4. CDR1 is SGHTA, CDR2 FQGNSA, per germline. CDR3 length: 15 amino acids. CDR3: CASSLSSGTAYEQYF. DNA of the CDR3: TGTGCCAGCAGCTTATCTAGCGGGACCGCCTACGAGCAGTACTTC. Full variable domain (missing parts from reference TRBV7-2 and TRBJ2-7): GAGVSQSPSNKVTEKGKDVELRCDPISGHTALYWYRQSLGQGLEFLIYFQGNSAPDKSGLPSDRFSAERTGGSVSTLTIQRTQQEDSAVYLCASSLSSGTAYEQYFGPGTRLTVT.

This clonotype has more than one count but fewer than ten. The CDR3 region is CASSLGGGGTQYF. For the CDR3, the DNA is TGTGCCAGCAGCTTAGGAGGAGGCGGGACCCAGTACTTC. The rearrangement links TRBV7-9 to TRBJ2-5, with a tentative D call TRBD2 (5 bases). The V gene lost 1 base and the J gene lost 7 bases, with 10 bases spanning the gap. This CDR3 contains 13 residues. Germline V gene sequence: CDR1 SEHNR, CDR2 FQNEAQ (reference sequence).

This clonotype was seen a few times. The V and J genes are TRBV10-3 and TRBJ2-1; D possibly corresponds to TRBD1 (6 bases). The CDR3 sequence is 12 residues long. V was clipped by 3 bases and J by 8 bases, with 8 bases between them. In germline, CDR1 is ENHRY, CDR2 SYGVKD. The CDR3 loop reads CAISDRTDEQFF. The CDR3 nucleotides are TGTGCCATCAGTGACAGGACAGATGAGCAGTTCTTC.

The gene calls are TRBV9 and TRBJ1-2, with unresolved D. The CDR3 covers 14 residues. With 0 bases removed from V and 2 bases from J, the gap between germline ends came to 8 bases. In germline, CDR1 is SGDLS, CDR2 YYNGEE. This chain's CDR3 is CASSVGGGNYGYTF. In nucleotides, the CDR3 is TGTGCCAGCAGCGTAGGGGGAGGGAACTATGGCTACACCTTC.

This clonotype was recorded a few times. The chain recombines TRBV2 with TRBJ2-3; D is uncertain. CDR1 is SNHLY and CDR2 is FYNNEI in the germline V gene. CDR3 length: 14 residues. Trimming removed 5 bases from V and 0 bases from J, with 9 bases in between. CDR3 bases: TGTGCCAGCAGTCCGGAATCTAGCACAGATACGCAGTATTTT. Its protein is CASSPESSTDTQYF.

This sequence joins TRBV5-1 and TRBJ2-3, with D possibly TRBD2 on 5 matching bases. CDR1 and CDR2 (germline): SGHRS, YFSETQ. The CDR3 has 13 amino acids. V lost 4 bases, J lost 7 bases, and 13 bases lay in between. Here the CDR3 reads CASSLEGMNTQYF. CDR3 bases: TGCGCCAGCAGCCTTGAGGGCATGAATACGCAGTATTTT.